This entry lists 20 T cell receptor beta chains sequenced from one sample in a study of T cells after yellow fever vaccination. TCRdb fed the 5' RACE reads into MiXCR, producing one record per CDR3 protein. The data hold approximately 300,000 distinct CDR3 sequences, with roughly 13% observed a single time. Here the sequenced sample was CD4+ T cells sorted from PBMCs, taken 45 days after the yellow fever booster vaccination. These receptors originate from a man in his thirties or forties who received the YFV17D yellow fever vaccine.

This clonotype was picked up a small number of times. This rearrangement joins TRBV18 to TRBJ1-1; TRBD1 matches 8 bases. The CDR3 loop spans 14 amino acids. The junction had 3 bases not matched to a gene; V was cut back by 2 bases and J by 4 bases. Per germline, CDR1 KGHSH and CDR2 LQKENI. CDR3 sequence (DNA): TGTGCCAGCTCACCAAAAACAGGGGGCACTGAAGCTTTCTTT. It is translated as CASSPKTGGTEAFF.

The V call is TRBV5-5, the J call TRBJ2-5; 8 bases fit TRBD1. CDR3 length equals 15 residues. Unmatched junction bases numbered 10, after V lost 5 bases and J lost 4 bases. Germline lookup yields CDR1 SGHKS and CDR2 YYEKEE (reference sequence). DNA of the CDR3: TGTGCCAGCAGTCCGACAGGGGTACAAGGAGAGACCCAGTACTTC. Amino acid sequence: CASSPTGVQGETQYF.

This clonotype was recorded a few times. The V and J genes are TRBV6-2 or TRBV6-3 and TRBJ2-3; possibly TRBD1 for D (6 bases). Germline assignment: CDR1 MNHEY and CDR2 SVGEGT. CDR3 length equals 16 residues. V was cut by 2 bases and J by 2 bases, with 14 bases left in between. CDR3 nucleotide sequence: TGTGCCAGCAGTTACGGCAGGGACACGCTCACAGATACGCAGTATTTT. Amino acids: CASSYGRDTLTDTQYF.

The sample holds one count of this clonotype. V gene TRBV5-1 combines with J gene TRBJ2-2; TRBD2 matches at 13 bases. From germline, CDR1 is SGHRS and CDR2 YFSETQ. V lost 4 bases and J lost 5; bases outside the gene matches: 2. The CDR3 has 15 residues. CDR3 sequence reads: CASSGLAGETGELFF. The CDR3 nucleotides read TGCGCCAGCAGCGGACTAGCGGGAGAAACCGGGGAGCTGTTTTTT.

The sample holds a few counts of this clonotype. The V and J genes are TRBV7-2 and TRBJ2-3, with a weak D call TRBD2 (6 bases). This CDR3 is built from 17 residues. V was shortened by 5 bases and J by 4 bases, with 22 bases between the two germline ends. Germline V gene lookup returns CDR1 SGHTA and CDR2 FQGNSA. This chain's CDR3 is CASSARLRDPRADTQYF. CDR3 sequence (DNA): TGTGCCAGCAGCGCCCGGTTGCGGGACCCGAGAGCAGATACGCAGTATTTT. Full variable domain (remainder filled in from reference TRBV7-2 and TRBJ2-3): GAGVSQSPSNKVTEKGKDVELRCDPISGHTALYWYRQSLGQGLEFLIYFQGNSAPDKSGLPSDRFSAERTGGSVSTLTIQRTQQEDSAVYLCASSARLRDPRADTQYFGPGTRLTVL.

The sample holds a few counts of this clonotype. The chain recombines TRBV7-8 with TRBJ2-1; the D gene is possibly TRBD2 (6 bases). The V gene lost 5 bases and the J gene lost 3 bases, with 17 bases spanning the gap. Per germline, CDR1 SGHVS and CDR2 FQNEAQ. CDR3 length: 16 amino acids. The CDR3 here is CASSPRRATDYNEQFF. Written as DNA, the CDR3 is TGTGCCAGCAGCCCCAGGAGGGCGACAGACTACAATGAGCAGTTCTTC.

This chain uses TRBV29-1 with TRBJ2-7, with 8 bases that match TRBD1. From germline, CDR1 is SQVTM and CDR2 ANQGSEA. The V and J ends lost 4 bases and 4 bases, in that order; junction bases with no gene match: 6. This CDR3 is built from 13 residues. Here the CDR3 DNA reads TGCAGCGTTGTAGTCACAGGGGGATACGAGCAGTACTTC. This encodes CSVVVTGGYEQYF.

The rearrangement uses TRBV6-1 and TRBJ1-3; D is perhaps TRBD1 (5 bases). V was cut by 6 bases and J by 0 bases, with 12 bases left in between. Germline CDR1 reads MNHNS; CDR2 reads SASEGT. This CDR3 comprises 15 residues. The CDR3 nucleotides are TGTGCCAGCAGCCGGACATTCCTCTCTGGAAACACCATATATTTT. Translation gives CASSRTFLSGNTIYF.

The CDR3 region has the DNA TGCGCCAGCAGCCAAGATCTCCTGAAACCAGATACGCAGTATTTT. Translating gives CASSQDLLKPDTQYF. The V call is TRBV4-3, the J call TRBJ2-3; no firm D call. CDR3 length: 15 residues. Trimming stripped 0 bases from V and 4 bases from J, with 11 bases between. CDR1 LGHNA and CDR2 YSLEER come from the germline V gene.

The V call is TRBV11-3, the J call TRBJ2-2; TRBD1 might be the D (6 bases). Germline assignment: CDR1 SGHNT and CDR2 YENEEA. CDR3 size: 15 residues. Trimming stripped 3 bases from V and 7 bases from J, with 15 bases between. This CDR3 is CASSFKGDQIGELFF. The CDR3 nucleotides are TGTGCCAGCAGCTTTAAGGGGGACCAAATCGGGGAGCTGTTTTTT.

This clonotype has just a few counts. CDR3: CASSLQMETQYF. The CDR3 coding sequence is TGTGCCAGCAGCTTGCAGATGGAGACCCAGTACTTC. The chain carries TRBV11-2 and TRBJ2-5; D not resolved. Germline lookup yields CDR1 SGHAT and CDR2 FQNNGV. V gave up 3 bases and J gave up 5 bases, with 7 bases separating them. The CDR3 extends over 12 amino acids.

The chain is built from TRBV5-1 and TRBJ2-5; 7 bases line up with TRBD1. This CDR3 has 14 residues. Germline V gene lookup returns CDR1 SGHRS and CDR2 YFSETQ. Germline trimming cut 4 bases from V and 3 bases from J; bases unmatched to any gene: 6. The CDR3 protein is CASSTDRVKETQYF. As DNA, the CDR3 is TGCGCCAGCAGCACTGACAGGGTTAAAGAGACCCAGTACTTC.

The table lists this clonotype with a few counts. CDR3 bases: TGTGCCAGCAGCACCAAACTAGCGGCGGGTGCAGAGACCCAGTACTTC. Its protein is CASSTKLAAGAETQYF. This chain links TRBV7-2 with TRBJ2-5, with 8 bases fitting TRBD2. The CDR3 contains 16 residues. The germline V gene encodes CDR1 SGHTA and CDR2 FQGNSA. The V gene end was trimmed by 5 bases and the J gene end by 4 bases; junction bases not matched to a gene: 12.

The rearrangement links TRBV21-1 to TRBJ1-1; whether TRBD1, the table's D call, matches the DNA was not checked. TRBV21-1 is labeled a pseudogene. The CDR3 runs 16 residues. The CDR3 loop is CASSKALDRTRTEAFF. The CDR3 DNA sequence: TGTGCCAGCAGCAAAGCGCTCGACAGGACTCGCACTGAAGCTTTCTTT.

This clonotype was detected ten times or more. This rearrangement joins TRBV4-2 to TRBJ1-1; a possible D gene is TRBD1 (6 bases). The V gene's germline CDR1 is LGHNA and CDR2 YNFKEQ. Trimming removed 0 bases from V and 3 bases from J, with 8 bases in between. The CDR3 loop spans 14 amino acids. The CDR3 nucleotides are TGTGCCAGCAGCCAAGAGAACAGGGACACTGAAGCTTTCTTT. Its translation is CASSQENRDTEAFF.

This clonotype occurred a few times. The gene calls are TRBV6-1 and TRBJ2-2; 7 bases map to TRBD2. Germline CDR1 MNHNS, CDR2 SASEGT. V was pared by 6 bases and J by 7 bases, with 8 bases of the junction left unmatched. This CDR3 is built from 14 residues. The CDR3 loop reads CASRPRVAGGELFF. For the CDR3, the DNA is TGTGCCAGCAGGCCCAGAGTAGCGGGCGGGGAGCTGTTTTTT.

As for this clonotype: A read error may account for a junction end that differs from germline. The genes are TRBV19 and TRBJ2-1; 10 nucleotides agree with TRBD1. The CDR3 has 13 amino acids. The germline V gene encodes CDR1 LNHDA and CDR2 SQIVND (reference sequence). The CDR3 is CASSTRDRGKYHF. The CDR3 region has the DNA TGTGCCAGTAGTACCCGGGACAGGGGAAAGTACCACTTC.

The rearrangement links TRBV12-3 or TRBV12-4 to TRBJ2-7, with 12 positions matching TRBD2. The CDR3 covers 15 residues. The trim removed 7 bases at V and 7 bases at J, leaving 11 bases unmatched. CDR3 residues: CASKPTGLAGGEQYF. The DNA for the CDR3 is TGTGCCAGCAAGCCGACGGGACTAGCGGGTGGGGAGCAGTACTTC.

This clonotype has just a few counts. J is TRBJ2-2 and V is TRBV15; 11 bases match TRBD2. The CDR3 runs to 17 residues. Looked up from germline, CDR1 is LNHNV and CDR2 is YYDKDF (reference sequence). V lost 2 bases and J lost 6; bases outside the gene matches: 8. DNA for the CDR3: TGTGCCACCAGCAGATCGGGGGCTAGCGGGAGGTCCGGGGAGCTGTTTTTT. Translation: CATSRSGASGRSGELFF.

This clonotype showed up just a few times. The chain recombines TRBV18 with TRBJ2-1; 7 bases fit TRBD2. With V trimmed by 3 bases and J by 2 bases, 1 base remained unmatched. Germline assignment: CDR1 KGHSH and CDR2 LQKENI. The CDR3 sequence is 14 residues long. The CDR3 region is CASSPGLAYNEQFF. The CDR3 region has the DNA TGTGCCAGCTCACCCGGACTAGCCTACAATGAGCAGTTCTTC.